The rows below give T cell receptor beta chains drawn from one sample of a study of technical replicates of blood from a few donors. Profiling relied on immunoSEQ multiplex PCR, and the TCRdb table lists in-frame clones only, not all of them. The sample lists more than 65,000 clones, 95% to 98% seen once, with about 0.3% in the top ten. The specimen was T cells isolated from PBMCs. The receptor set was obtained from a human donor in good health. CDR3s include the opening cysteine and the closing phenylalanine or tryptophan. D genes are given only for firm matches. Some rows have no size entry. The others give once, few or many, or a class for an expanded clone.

CDR3 DNA: TGCAGCGCCTTGCAACTTGGCCTCAGGGGTTACGAGCAGTACTTC
CDR3 protein: CSALQLGLRGYEQYF
clone size: NA
D gene: NA
V gene: TRBV29-1
J gene: TRBJ2-7

CDR3 DNA: TGTGCCAGCAGTTCACAGGTTTATAGTGGCTACACCTTC
CDR3 protein: CASSSQVYSGYTF
clone size: NA
D gene: NA
V gene: TRBV6-5
J gene: TRBJ1-2

CDR3 DNA: TGTGCCAGCAGCTTTCGTCAAGGAGCCCCTGAAGCTTTCTTT
CDR3 protein: CASSFRQGAPEAFF
clone size: NA
D gene: NA
V gene: TRBV7-2
J gene: TRBJ1-1

CDR3 DNA: TGTGCCAGCAGTTTAGCGGTGGGGGGGAGAGTAGGGAATGAGCAGTTCTTC
CDR3 protein: CASSLAVGGRVGNEQFF
clone size: NA
D gene: TRBD2
V gene: TRBV27
J gene: TRBJ2-1

CDR3 DNA: TGCAGCGTGTTGACAGGGGGACAAGAGACCCAGTACTTC
CDR3 protein: CSVLTGGQETQYF
clone size: NA
D gene: TRBD1
V gene: TRBV29-1
J gene: TRBJ2-5

CDR3 DNA: TGTGCCAGCACCAGGGGCGGCTCTGACGAGCAGTACTTC
CDR3 protein: CASTRGGSDEQYF
clone size: NA
D gene: NA
V gene: TRBV27
J gene: TRBJ2-7

CDR3 DNA: TGTGCCAGCAGTTGGGACAACACTAACTATGGCTACACCTTC
CDR3 protein: CASSWDNTNYGYTF
clone size: NA
D gene: NA
V gene: TRBV28
J gene: TRBJ1-2

CDR3 DNA: TGCGCCAGCAGCCATCCCAGGGAACCGAACACCGGGGAGCTGTTTTTT
CDR3 protein: CASSHPREPNTGELFF
clone size: NA
D gene: NA
V gene: TRBV4-1
J gene: TRBJ2-2

CDR3 DNA: TGTGCCAGCTCGACGGGGGTAATGAACACTGAAGCTTTCTTT
CDR3 protein: CASSTGVMNTEAFF
clone size: NA
D gene: NA
V gene: TRBV27
J gene: TRBJ1-1

CDR3 DNA: TGTGCCAGCAGCCCGGGACTAGCGTACCAAGAGACCCAGTACTTC
CDR3 protein: CASSPGLAYQETQYF
clone size: NA
D gene: TRBD2
V gene: TRBV5-6
J gene: TRBJ2-5

CDR3 DNA: TGTGCCAGCAGCTTAGCGAGATCCTACAATGAGCAGTTCTTC
CDR3 protein: CASSLARSYNEQFF
clone size: NA
D gene: NA
V gene: TRBV5-4
J gene: TRBJ2-1

CDR3 DNA: TGTGCCAGCTCACGAGAACAGGGGGCTGAGACCCAGTACTTC
CDR3 protein: CASSREQGAETQYF
clone size: NA
D gene: TRBD1
V gene: TRBV18
J gene: TRBJ2-5

CDR3 DNA: TGTGCCAGCAGTTTATCGTGGGGGGACGAGAACTATGGCTACACCTTC
CDR3 protein: CASSLSWGDENYGYTF
clone size: NA
D gene: NA
V gene: TRBV27
J gene: TRBJ1-2

CDR3 DNA: TGCGCCAGCAGGACTAGCGGGAACCACAATGAGCAGTTCTTC
CDR3 protein: CASRTSGNHNEQFF
clone size: NA
D gene: TRBD2
V gene: TRBV5-1
J gene: TRBJ2-1

CDR3 DNA: TGTGCCAGCAGTTCTTACTTCGGGTCCTACGAGCAGTACTTC
CDR3 protein: CASSSYFGSYEQYF
clone size: NA
D gene: NA
V gene: TRBV27
J gene: TRBJ2-7

CDR3 DNA: TGCGCCAGCAGCCAAGAGGCGATTCCGGGGGATGAGCAGTTCTTC
CDR3 protein: CASSQEAIPGDEQFF
clone size: NA
D gene: NA
V gene: TRBV4-1
J gene: TRBJ2-1

CDR3 DNA: TGTGCCAGTAGTACAGGGGGAGTGGATCCTGAAGCTTTCTTT
CDR3 protein: CASSTGGVDPEAFF
clone size: NA
D gene: TRBD1
V gene: TRBV19
J gene: TRBJ1-1

CDR3 DNA: TGTGCCAGCAGCTCGGACAGGGAGGTCCTCGAGCAGTACTTC
CDR3 protein: CASSSDREVLEQYF
clone size: NA
D gene: TRBD1
V gene: TRBV27
J gene: TRBJ2-7

CDR3 DNA: TGTGCCAGCAGCTTAGTCGCCGACAGAGCTAACTATGGCTACACCTTC
CDR3 protein: CASSLVADRANYGYTF
clone size: NA
D gene: NA
V gene: TRBV11-2
J gene: TRBJ1-2

CDR3 DNA: TGTGCCAGCGGAACCTCAGGGGGCAATCAAGAGACCCAGTACTTC
CDR3 protein: CASGTSGGNQETQYF
clone size: NA
D gene: TRBD1
V gene: TRBV2
J gene: TRBJ2-5

CDR3 DNA: TGTGCCAGCAGTTACTCCTGGCAGAATGAAGCTTTCTTT
CDR3 protein: CASSYSWQNEAFF
clone size: NA
D gene: NA
V gene: TRBV6-5
J gene: TRBJ1-1

CDR3 DNA: TGTGCCAGCAGCTTAGCGACTGCCGACACTGAAGCTTTCTTT
CDR3 protein: CASSLATADTEAFF
clone size: NA
D gene: NA
V gene: TRBV7-2
J gene: TRBJ1-1

CDR3 DNA: TGTGCCAGTCGGGGGGGGAGTACAGATACGCAGTATTTT
CDR3 protein: CASRGGSTDTQYF
clone size: NA
D gene: TRBD2
V gene: TRBV19
J gene: TRBJ2-3

CDR3 DNA: TGCAGCGTTGAAGTAAGGTCGACTAGGACCCAGTACTTC
CDR3 protein: CSVEVRSTRTQYF
clone size: NA
D gene: NA
V gene: TRBV29-1
J gene: TRBJ2-5

CDR3 DNA: TGTGCCTGCTCCAGACAGGGCCTCTCTGGAAACACCATATATTTT
CDR3 protein: CACSRQGLSGNTIYF
clone size: NA
D gene: TRBD1
V gene: TRBV30
J gene: TRBJ1-3

CDR3 DNA: TGTGCCAGCAGTTTCCAGGGAGAGACCCAGTACTTC
CDR3 protein: CASSFQGETQYF
clone size: once
D gene: NA
V gene: TRBV27
J gene: TRBJ2-5

CDR3 DNA: TGTGCCAGCAGCTTAGTTAGCGGGAGTAATGAGCAGTTCTTC
CDR3 protein: CASSLVSGSNEQFF
clone size: NA
D gene: TRBD2
V gene: TRBV7-8
J gene: TRBJ2-1

CDR3 DNA: TGTGCCAGCAGCGTGGGAGTATCAAACAGCCAAGAGACCCAGTACTTC
CDR3 protein: CASSVGVSNSQETQYF
clone size: once
D gene: NA
V gene: TRBV9
J gene: TRBJ2-5

CDR3 DNA: TGTGCCAGCAGTTTAGGTGCGGGGTTAGGACCCGGGGAGCTGTTTTTT
CDR3 protein: CASSLGAGLGPGELFF
clone size: NA
D gene: NA
V gene: TRBV27
J gene: TRBJ2-2

CDR3 DNA: TGTGCCAGCGGACCAGGGGGCTCGAACACTGAAGCTTTCTTT
CDR3 protein: CASGPGGSNTEAFF
clone size: once
D gene: TRBD1
V gene: TRBV6-5
J gene: TRBJ1-1

CDR3 DNA: TGTGCCAGCAGCTTGGGACTATTTCAGTTCTTC
CDR3 protein: CASSLGLFQFF
clone size: NA
D gene: TRBD2
V gene: TRBV7-9
J gene: TRBJ2-1

CDR3 DNA: TGTGCCAGCAGTTTACGCAGACTAGATACGCAGTATTTT
CDR3 protein: CASSLRRLDTQYF
clone size: NA
D gene: NA
V gene: TRBV6-5
J gene: TRBJ2-3

CDR3 DNA: TGTGCCAGCAGTTTCGGAACAGGGAATCAGCCCCAGCATTTT
CDR3 protein: CASSFGTGNQPQHF
clone size: NA
D gene: NA
V gene: TRBV27
J gene: TRBJ1-5

CDR3 DNA: TGTGCCAGCGGTGGTCGGACCGGGGAGCTGTTTTTT
CDR3 protein: CASGGRTGELFF
clone size: NA
D gene: NA
V gene: TRBV9
J gene: TRBJ2-2

CDR3 DNA: TGCGCCAGCAGTGAGTCCGGAGCAACTAATGAAAAACTGTTTTTT
CDR3 protein: CASSESGATNEKLFF
clone size: NA
D gene: NA
V gene: TRBV10-1
J gene: TRBJ1-4

CDR3 DNA: TGCGCCAGCAACCGAGCGGGAGGGCCGGGGGAGCAGTACTTC
CDR3 protein: CASNRAGGPGEQYF
clone size: NA
D gene: TRBD2
V gene: TRBV5-1
J gene: TRBJ2-7

CDR3 DNA: TGTGCCAGCAGCTTAGACGGGAGGGGCTACGAGCAGTACTTC
CDR3 protein: CASSLDGRGYEQYF
clone size: NA
D gene: TRBD2
V gene: TRBV11-2
J gene: TRBJ2-7

CDR3 DNA: TGTGCCAGCAGCGGACAGGGGGCGGCAGATACGCAGTATTTT
CDR3 protein: CASSGQGAADTQYF
clone size: NA
D gene: TRBD1
V gene: TRBV9
J gene: TRBJ2-3

CDR3 DNA: TGTGCCAGCAGCTTCGGGAGCGGTGATGAGCAGTTCTTC
CDR3 protein: CASSFGSGDEQFF
clone size: NA
D gene: NA
V gene: TRBV11-2
J gene: TRBJ2-1

CDR3 DNA: TGTGCCAGCAGCGAGGGACTAGGATCCTACAATGAGCAGTTCTTC
CDR3 protein: CASSEGLGSYNEQFF
clone size: NA
D gene: TRBD2
V gene: TRBV9
J gene: TRBJ2-1

CDR3 DNA: TGCAGCGTCGATTCTCCGGGACAGGGGTTTTATGGCTACACCTTC
CDR3 protein: CSVDSPGQGFYGYTF
clone size: NA
D gene: TRBD1
V gene: TRBV29-1
J gene: TRBJ1-2

CDR3 DNA: TGTGCCAGCAGCCAAGACTCTAGCGGGAGCTTCAGGAATTACAATGAGCAGTTCTTC
CDR3 protein: CASSQDSSGSFRNYNEQFF
clone size: NA
D gene: TRBD2
V gene: TRBV4-2
J gene: TRBJ2-1

CDR3 DNA: TGCGCCAGCAGCCACCAGCGGGAGGTAAATGAGCAGTTCTTC
CDR3 protein: CASSHQREVNEQFF
clone size: NA
D gene: TRBD2
V gene: TRBV4-1
J gene: TRBJ2-1

CDR3 DNA: TGTGCCAGCAGCCAATACGGGACTAGCGGGAGGACCTACAATGAGCAGTTCTTC
CDR3 protein: CASSQYGTSGRTYNEQFF
clone size: NA
D gene: TRBD2
V gene: TRBV9
J gene: TRBJ2-1

CDR3 DNA: TGTGCCAGCAGTTTAGACCGGGAGGTTACCTACGAGCAGTACTTC
CDR3 protein: CASSLDREVTYEQYF
clone size: NA
D gene: TRBD2
V gene: TRBV28
J gene: TRBJ2-7

CDR3 DNA: TGTGCCACCAGCAGCATAGCTCTGAATTTTAATGAGCAGTTCTTC
CDR3 protein: CATSSIALNFNEQFF
clone size: NA
D gene: NA
V gene: TRBV15
J gene: TRBJ2-1

CDR3 DNA: TGTGCCACCAGCACCCACTCGGACACCGGGGAGCTGTTTTTT
CDR3 protein: CATSTHSDTGELFF
clone size: NA
D gene: NA
V gene: TRBV15
J gene: TRBJ2-2

CDR3 DNA: TGTGCCAGCAGCAAACCCCAGCGGGAGGGATACTACAATGAGCAGTTCTTC
CDR3 protein: CASSKPQREGYYNEQFF
clone size: NA
D gene: TRBD2
V gene: TRBV7-9
J gene: TRBJ2-1

CDR3 DNA: TGCGCCAGCAGCCAAGATCTGGCGGTTGAAGCTTTCTTT
CDR3 protein: CASSQDLAVEAFF
clone size: NA
D gene: NA
V gene: TRBV4-3
J gene: TRBJ1-1

CDR3 DNA: TGTGCCACCAGCAGATTATTCACAGGGGGGACTGAAGCTTTCTTT
CDR3 protein: CATSRLFTGGTEAFF
clone size: NA
D gene: TRBD1
V gene: TRBV15
J gene: TRBJ1-1